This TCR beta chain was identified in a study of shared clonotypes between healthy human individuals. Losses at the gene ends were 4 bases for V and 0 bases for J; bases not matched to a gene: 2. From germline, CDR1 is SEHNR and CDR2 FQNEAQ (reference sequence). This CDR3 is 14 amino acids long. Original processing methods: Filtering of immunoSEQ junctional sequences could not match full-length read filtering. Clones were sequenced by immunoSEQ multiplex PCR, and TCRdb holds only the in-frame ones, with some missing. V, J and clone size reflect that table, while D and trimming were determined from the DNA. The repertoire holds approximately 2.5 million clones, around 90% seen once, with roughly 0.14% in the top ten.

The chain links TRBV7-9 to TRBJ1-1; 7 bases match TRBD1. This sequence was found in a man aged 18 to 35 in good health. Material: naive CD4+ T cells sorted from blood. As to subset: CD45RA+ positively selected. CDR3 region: CASSSTGVNTEAFF. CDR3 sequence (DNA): TGTGCCAGCAGCTCCACAGGGGTGAACACTGAAGCTTTCTTT.